Here is one T cell receptor (beta chain) with its context. What it binds is not known. There are 17 residues in the CDR3. Unmatched junction bases numbered 3, after V lost 0 bases and J lost 0 bases. Germline V gene lookup returns CDR1 MDHEN and CDR2 SYDVKM. The record originates from a study of OX40 agonist ivuxolimab in advanced cancers. At the level of the study: Patients were treated with ivuxolimab, an agonistic anti-OX40 (CD134) antibody. Study-level findings and limits: Both blood CD4+ and CD8+ T cells showed clonal growth by week 6 at 0.1 to 3.0 mg/kg.

Libraries were prepared by immunoSEQ multiplex PCR; TCRdb keeps only in-frame clonotypes and omits some of them. The repertoire holds around 78,000 clones, with roughly 84% as singletons. Blood sampling took place at baseline, cycle 4 day 1, and cycle 7 day 1. The TCR originated in an adult with an advanced solid tumor such as melanoma, head and neck, liver or kidney cancer. Sequenced here: CD4+ or CD8+ T cells sorted from blood, sampled in a trial of the OX40 agonist ivuxolimab. The chain uses TRBV28 and TRBJ1-3; TRBD1 matches 9 bases. This chain's CDR3 is CASSLWADRGSGNTIYF. The CDR3, as DNA: TGTGCCAGCAGTTTATGGGCGGACAGGGGCTCTGGAAACACCATATATTTT.